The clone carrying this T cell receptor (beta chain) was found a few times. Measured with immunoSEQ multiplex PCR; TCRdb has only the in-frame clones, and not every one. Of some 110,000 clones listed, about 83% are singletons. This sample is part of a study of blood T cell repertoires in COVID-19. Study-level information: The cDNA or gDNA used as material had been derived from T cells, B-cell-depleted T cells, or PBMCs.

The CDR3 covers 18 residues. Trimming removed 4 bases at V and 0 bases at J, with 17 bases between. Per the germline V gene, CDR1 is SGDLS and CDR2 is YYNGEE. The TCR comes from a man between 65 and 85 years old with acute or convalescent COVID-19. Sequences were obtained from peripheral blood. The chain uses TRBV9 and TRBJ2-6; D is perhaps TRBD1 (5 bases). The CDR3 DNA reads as TGTGCCAGCAGCTCACGGGTGGACATGACCTCTGGGGCCAACGTCCTGACTTTC. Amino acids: CASSSRVDMTSGANVLTF.